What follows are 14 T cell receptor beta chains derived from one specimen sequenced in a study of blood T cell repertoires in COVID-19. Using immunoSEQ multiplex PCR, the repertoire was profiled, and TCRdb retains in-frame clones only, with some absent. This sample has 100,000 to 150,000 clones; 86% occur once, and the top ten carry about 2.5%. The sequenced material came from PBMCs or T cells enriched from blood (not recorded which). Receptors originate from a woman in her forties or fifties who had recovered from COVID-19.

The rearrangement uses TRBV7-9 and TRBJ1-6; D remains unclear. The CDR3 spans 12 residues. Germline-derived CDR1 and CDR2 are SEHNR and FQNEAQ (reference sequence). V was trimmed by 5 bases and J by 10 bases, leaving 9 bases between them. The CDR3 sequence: CASSRGLSPLHF. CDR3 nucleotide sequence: TGTGCCAGCAGCCGAGGGCTCTCACCCCTCCACTTT. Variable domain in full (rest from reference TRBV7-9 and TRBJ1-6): DTGVSQNPRHKITKRGQNVTFRCDPISEHNRLYWYRQTLGQGPEFLTYFQNEAQLEKSRLLSDRFSAERPKGSFSTLEIQRTEQGDSAMYLCASSRGLSPLHFGNGTRLTVT.

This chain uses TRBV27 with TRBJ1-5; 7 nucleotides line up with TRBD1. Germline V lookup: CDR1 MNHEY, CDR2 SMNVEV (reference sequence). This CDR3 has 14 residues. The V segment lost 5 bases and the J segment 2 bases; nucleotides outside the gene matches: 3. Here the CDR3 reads CASSPGTGNQPQHF. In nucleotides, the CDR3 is TGTGCCAGCAGTCCGGGGACAGGCAATCAGCCCCAGCATTTT.

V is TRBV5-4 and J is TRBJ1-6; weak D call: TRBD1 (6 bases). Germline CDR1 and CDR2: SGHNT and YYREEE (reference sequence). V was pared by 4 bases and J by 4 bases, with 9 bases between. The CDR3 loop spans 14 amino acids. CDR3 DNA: TGTGCCAGCAGCCAGCAGGGGTATAATTCACCCCTCCACTTT. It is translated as CASSQQGYNSPLHF.

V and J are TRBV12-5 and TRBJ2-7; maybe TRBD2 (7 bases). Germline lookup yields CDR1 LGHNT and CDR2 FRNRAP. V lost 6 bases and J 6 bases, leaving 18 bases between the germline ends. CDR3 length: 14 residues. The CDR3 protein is CASGKGGGGLEQYF. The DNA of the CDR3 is TGTGCTAGTGGGAAGGGGGGCGGGGGCCTCGAGCAGTACTTC.

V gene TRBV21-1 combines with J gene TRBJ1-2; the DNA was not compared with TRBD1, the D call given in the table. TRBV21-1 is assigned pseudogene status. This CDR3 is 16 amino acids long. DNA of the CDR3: TGTGCCAGCAGCAAAGGGAGGTGGACAGATGAGAATGGCTACACCTTC. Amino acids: CASSKGRWTDENGYTF.

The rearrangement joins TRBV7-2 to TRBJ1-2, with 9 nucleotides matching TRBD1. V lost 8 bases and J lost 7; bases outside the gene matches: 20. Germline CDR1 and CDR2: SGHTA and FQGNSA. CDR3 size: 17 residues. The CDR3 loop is CASGADRSTGGGGGYTF. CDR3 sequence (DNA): TGTGCCAGCGGAGCCGACCGCTCCACAGGGGGCGGCGGTGGCTACACCTTC.

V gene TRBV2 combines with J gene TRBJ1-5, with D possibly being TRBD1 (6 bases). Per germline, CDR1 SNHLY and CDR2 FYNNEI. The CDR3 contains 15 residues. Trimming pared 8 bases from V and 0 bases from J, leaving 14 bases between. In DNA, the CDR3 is TGTGCCAGCGGACAGAGCGACCTTAGCAATCAGCCCCAGCATTTT. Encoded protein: CASGQSDLSNQPQHF.

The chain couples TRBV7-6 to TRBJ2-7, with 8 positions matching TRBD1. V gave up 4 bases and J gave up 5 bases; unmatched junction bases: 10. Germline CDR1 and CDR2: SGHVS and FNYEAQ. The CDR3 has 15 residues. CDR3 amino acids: CASSSLTGENNEQYF. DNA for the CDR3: TGTGCCAGCAGCTCCTTGACAGGGGAGAATAACGAGCAGTACTTC.

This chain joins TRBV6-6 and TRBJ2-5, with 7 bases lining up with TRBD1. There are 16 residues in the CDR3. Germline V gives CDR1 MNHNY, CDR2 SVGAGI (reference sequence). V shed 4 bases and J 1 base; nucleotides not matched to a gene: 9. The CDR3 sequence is CASSSLGQEVQETQYF. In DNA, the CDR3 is TGTGCCAGCAGTTCCCTAGGACAGGAAGTCCAAGAGACCCAGTACTTC.

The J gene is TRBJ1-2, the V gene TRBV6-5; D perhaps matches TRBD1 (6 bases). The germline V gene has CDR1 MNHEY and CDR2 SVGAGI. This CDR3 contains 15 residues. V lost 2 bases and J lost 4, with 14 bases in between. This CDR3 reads CASSYGPGGSYGYTF. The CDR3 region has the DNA TGTGCCAGCAGTTACGGACCGGGGGGCTCCTATGGCTACACCTTC.

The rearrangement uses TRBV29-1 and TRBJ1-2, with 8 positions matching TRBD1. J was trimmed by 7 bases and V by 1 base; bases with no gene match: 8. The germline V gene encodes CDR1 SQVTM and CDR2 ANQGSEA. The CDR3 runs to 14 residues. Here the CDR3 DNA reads TGCAGCGTTGAAGCCCTACGGACAGGGATTGGCTACACCTTC. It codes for CSVEALRTGIGYTF.

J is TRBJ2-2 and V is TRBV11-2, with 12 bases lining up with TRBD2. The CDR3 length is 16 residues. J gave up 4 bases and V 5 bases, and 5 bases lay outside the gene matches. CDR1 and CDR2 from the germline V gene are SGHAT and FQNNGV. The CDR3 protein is CASSLRLAGATGELFF. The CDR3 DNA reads TGTGCCAGCAGCCTCCGACTAGCGGGGGCCACCGGGGAGCTGTTTTTT.

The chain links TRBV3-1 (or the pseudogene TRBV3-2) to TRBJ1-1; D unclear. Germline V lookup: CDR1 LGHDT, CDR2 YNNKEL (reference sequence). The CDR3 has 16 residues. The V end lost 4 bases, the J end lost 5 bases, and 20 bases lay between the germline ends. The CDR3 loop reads CASSRGSEGLRTEAFF. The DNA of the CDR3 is TGTGCCAGCAGCCGAGGCAGTGAGGGTTTGCGTACTGAAGCTTTCTTT.

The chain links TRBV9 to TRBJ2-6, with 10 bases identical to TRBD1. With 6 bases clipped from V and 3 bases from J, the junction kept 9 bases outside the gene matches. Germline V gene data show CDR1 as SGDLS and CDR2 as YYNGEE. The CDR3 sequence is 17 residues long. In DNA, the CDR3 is TGTGCCAGCAACCCGGGACAGGGGACTGGTGGGGCCAACGTCCTGACTTTC. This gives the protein CASNPGQGTGGANVLTF.